These 5 T cell receptor beta chains originate from one sample sequenced in a study of identical twins. TCRdb used MiXCR to reprocess the 5' RACE reads, holding one entry per CDR3 protein. The table has about 490,000 distinct CDR3 sequences, 13% to 15% seen once. The same sample was also studied in work on yellow fever vaccine responses in identical twins.

Sequenced material: CD4+ T cells sorted from blood. The source is a woman under 30 in good health.

The V gene is TRBV24-1, the J gene TRBJ1-2; tentatively, D is TRBD1 (6 bases). CDR3 length: 13 amino acids. Per the germline V gene, CDR1 is KGHDR and CDR2 is SFDVKD. Trimming took off 3 bases at V and 8 bases at J, with 12 bases between the two ends. CDR3 sequence (DNA): TGTGCCACCAGTGATCCAGGGGTCGGAGGCTACACCTTC. Its translation: CATSDPGVGGYTF.

This clonotype has just a few counts. The genes are TRBV25-1 and TRBJ2-4; TRBD1 matches 9 bases. Germline CDR1 is MGHDK and CDR2 is SYGVNS. The V and J ends lost 4 bases and 4 bases, in that order; junction bases with no gene match: 2. The CDR3 is made up of 14 amino acids. CDR3 in DNA: TGTGCCAGCAGTGCGACAGGGGGGAAAAACATTCAGTACTTC. Protein sequence: CASSATGGKNIQYF. The full variable domain, with the rest looked up from reference TRBV25-1 and TRBJ2-4, is EADIYQTPRYLVIGTGKKITLECSQTMGHDKMYWYQQDPGMELHLIHYSYGVNSTEKGDLSSESTVSRIRTEHFPLTLESARPSHTSQYLCASSATGGKNIQYFGAGTRLSVL.

The DNA for the CDR3 is TGTGCCAGCAGTTACGAGGTGACCGGGGAGCTGTTTTTT. As protein: CASSYEVTGELFF. The chain employs TRBV6-5 and TRBJ2-2; D gene unclear. Germline CDR1 is MNHEY and CDR2 is SVGAGI. Trimming cost V 2 bases and J 5 bases, with 6 bases left between them. The CDR3 covers 13 residues.

This clonotype was counted a few times. The CDR3 DNA is TGTGCCAGCAGTTTAAGGGTCATAGGCTATGGCTACACCTTC. Its protein is CASSLRVIGYGYTF. The rearrangement joins TRBV12-3 or TRBV12-4 to TRBJ1-2; D unclear. The CDR3 totals 14 residues. The germline V and J ends were trimmed by 2 bases and 4 bases, with 11 bases remaining between them.

The chain recombines TRBV11-2 with TRBJ2-3; D uncertain. Trimming pared 5 bases from V and 4 bases from J, leaving 13 bases between. The germline CDR1 and CDR2 sequences are SGHAT and FQNNGV. CDR3 length: 14 residues. Here the CDR3 reads CASSPTRWPDTQYF. For the CDR3, the DNA is TGTGCCAGCAGCCCCACCCGGTGGCCAGATACGCAGTATTTT.